A selection of T cell receptor beta chains follows, all from one sample in a study of CD8+ T cells in alopecia areata. Data came from immunoSEQ multiplex PCR; TCRdb stores just in-frame clones and leaves some out. Of some 170,000 clones in the sample, roughly 50% were seen once. The sequencing used CD4+ T cells sorted from blood, collected at approximately week 60, from a patient treated with tofacitinib. Source of these receptors: a human donor with alopecia areata. CDR3s include the opening cysteine and the closing phenylalanine or tryptophan. The order of the fields is V gene, clone size, CDR3 protein. Clone size is stated in some rows and not others, as once, few, many or a class when expanded.

TRBV6-1,-,CASSESLGGAGQPQHF
TRBV5-6,-,CASSLEGPNYGYTF
TRBV10-3,once,CAISDYDNEAFF
TRBV19,-,CASSEQSSSGNTIYF
TRBV5-6,few,CASSLDRTDTQYF
TRBV18,-,CASSPSGAADGYTF
TRBV4-1,-,CASSQVLPTGPQHF
TRBV19,few,CASKGAGELFF
TRBV5-1,few,CASSQLAGVTTDTQYF
TRBV7-9,few,CASLSITDTQYF
TRBV27,-,CASSEGLDPGLNTEAFF
TRBV5-6,-,CASSLQARYEQYF
TRBV29-1,-,CSVGQGTGELFF
TRBV30,once,CAWRSSTAFYGYTF
TRBV15,-,CATSRGLAGSYEQYF
TRBV2,-,CASSMGLAGADTQYF
TRBV25-1,-,CASSVNLAVVQYF
TRBV4-1,-,CASSQDMVPADTQYF
TRBV18,-,CASSQVRGSLNQPQHF
TRBV4-2,-,CASSQPSHKDTQYF
TRBV30,once,CAWATGRTYEQYF
TRBV4-2,-,CASSQQNDRGRFGNQPQHF
TRBV7-9,-,CASSLGQSSEKLFF
TRBV5-4,-,CASSLPGNRNQETQYF
TRBV30,few,CAWNREGETQYF
TRBV4-1,-,CASSQDRRSDQPQHF
TRBV7-9,once,CASSLAPGHRNTEAFF
TRBV29-1,-,CSVAIPGQNTEAFF
TRBV13,-,CASSRERGNTDTQYF
TRBV30,-,CAWSVLHGYTF
TRBV18,-,CASSTTAQETYNEQFF
TRBV27,few,CASSLLGFNEKLFF
TRBV5-6,-,CASSFGSRGGYTF
TRBV6-6,once,CASSYGGPSTDTQYF
TRBV10-3,-,CAISETVSSGQYF
TRBV5-1,few,CASSLASSGYNEQFF
TRBV6-1,-,CASSQGDRRYF
TRBV7-7,few,CASSPGQGIGELFF
TRBV30,-,CAWAGGTHNEQFF
TRBV29-1,-,CSVARGNTEAFF
TRBV11-2,few,CASSSRPGTGISPLHF
TRBV7-2,-,CASSLALGGVNTEAFF
TRBV6-1,few,CASSSPGTGVYEQYF
TRBV2,few,CASSLTSGGAGTQYF
TRBV6-6,few,CASSYERLNQPQHF
TRBV5-6,-,CASSLGLAVYNEQFF
TRBV29-1,few,CSVFRDRESYGYTF
TRBV25-1,-,CASSENSPGTGGGQPQHF
TRBV10-3,-,CAIEDSQSLSGANVLTF
TRBV29-1,-,CSGGRRQETQYF
TRBV19,-,CASSIGDRALFF
TRBV5-1,-,CASSSDSGYEQYF